The 12 T cell receptor beta chains presented below share a single source sample, sequenced in a study of T cells after yellow fever vaccination. MiXCR, applied by TCRdb to the 5' RACE reads, yields one record per CDR3 protein. The table shows hundreds of thousands of distinct CDR3 sequences, with 18% occurring only once. The starting material was PBMCs, obtained before the yellow fever booster vaccination. These receptor sequences come from a man aged 18 to 30 who received the YFV17D yellow fever vaccine.

The rearrangement uses TRBV9 and TRBJ1-5, with D possibly TRBD1 on 6 matching bases. Germline values: CDR1 SGDLS, CDR2 YYNGEE. CDR3 size: 16 residues. Trimming took off 4 bases at V and 6 bases at J, with 20 bases between the two ends. CDR3 region: CASSLTRGGQSQPQHF. CDR3 sequence (DNA): TGTGCCAGCAGCCTCACCCGTGGGGGGCAGAGTCAGCCCCAGCATTTT.

The chain links TRBV4-3 to TRBJ1-1; no definite D call. The V and J ends lost 3 bases and 0 bases respectively, with 11 bases between them. CDR1 is LGHNA and CDR2 is YSLEER in the germline V gene. This CDR3 region has 15 residues. The CDR3 loop reads CASSHGVGVNTEAFF. CDR3 DNA sequence: TGCGCCAGCAGCCATGGTGTTGGTGTGAACACTGAAGCTTTCTTT.

This rearrangement joins TRBV10-3 to TRBJ2-7; TRBD2 matches at 7 bases. J gave up 0 bases and V 4 bases, and 3 bases lay outside the gene matches. The CDR3 contains 14 residues. CDR1 is ENHRY and CDR2 is SYGVKD in the germline V gene. This chain's CDR3 is CAISVAGSSYEQYF. In nucleotides, the CDR3 is TGTGCCATCAGTGTAGCGGGTAGCTCCTACGAGCAGTACTTC.

The table lists this clonotype with a few counts. The rearrangement uses TRBV5-1 and TRBJ2-1, with D possibly being TRBD2 (6 bases). Per the germline V gene, CDR1 is SGHRS and CDR2 is YFSETQ. V gave up 5 bases and J gave up 5 bases, with 11 bases separating them. The CDR3 spans 13 residues. The CDR3 is CASRLGSDNEQFF. The CDR3 region has the DNA TGCGCCAGCAGACTCGGGAGCGACAATGAGCAGTTCTTC.

This clonotype turned up a few times. The chain uses TRBV28 and TRBJ2-7; 11 nucleotides align to TRBD1. The V segment lost 5 bases and the J segment 2 bases; nucleotides outside the gene matches: 20. CDR1 is MDHEN, CDR2 SYDVKM, per germline. The CDR3 covers 20 residues. The CDR3 here is CASSHAFSVRTGGAPYEQYV. CDR3 in DNA: TGTGCCAGCAGTCACGCCTTCTCCGTCAGGACAGGGGGCGCGCCCTACGAGCAGTACGTC.

This clonotype was recorded a few times. The chain joins TRBV29-1 to TRBJ2-3; 11 bases agree with TRBD2. J lost 2 bases, V lost 6 bases, and 10 bases had no gene match. The CDR3 runs 16 residues. From germline, CDR1 is SQVTM and CDR2 ANQGSEA. The chain's CDR3 is CSVVLAGDIVTDTQYF. CDR3 nucleotide sequence: TGCAGCGTGGTACTAGCGGGGGATATAGTCACAGATACGCAGTATTTT.

This clonotype was counted between two and nine times. One junction end does not reproduce the germline sequence, and a read error may be involved. This chain uses TRBV29-1 with TRBJ1-1; TRBD1 aligns across 7 bases. Germline assignment: CDR1 SQVTM and CDR2 ANQGSEA. This CDR3 region has 12 residues. CDR3 loop: CSVEEDRSEAFF. In DNA, the CDR3 is TGCAGCGTAGAAGAGGACAGGTCTGAAGCTTTCTTT.

This chain joins TRBV7-9 and TRBJ1-2, with 8 bases aligning to TRBD1. Per the germline V gene, CDR1 is SEHNR and CDR2 is FQNEAQ (reference sequence). The ends lost 0 bases at V and 7 bases at J; junction bases unmatched: 10. The CDR3 spans 16 residues. The CDR3 reads CASSLAETGAFGGYTF. In nucleotides, the CDR3 is TGTGCCAGCAGCTTAGCGGAGACAGGGGCCTTCGGTGGCTACACCTTC. Full variable domain (missing parts from reference TRBV7-9 and TRBJ1-2): DTGVSQNPRHKITKRGQNVTFRCDPISEHNRLYWYRQTLGQGPEFLTYFQNEAQLEKSRLLSDRFSAERPKGSFSTLEIQRTEQGDSAMYLCASSLAETGAFGGYTFGSGTRLTVV.

The V gene is TRBV28, the J gene TRBJ2-3; 9 nucleotides agree with TRBD2. J gave up 6 bases and V 2 bases, and 15 bases lay outside the gene matches. This CDR3 region has 18 residues. Germline loops: CDR1 MDHEN, CDR2 SYDVKM. The CDR3, as DNA: TGTGCCAGCAGTTTACTCCCTCGGGGGGTAGCGGGGGAGGATACGCAGTATTTT. Its protein product is CASSLLPRGVAGEDTQYF. The full variable domain, its missing parts supplied by reference TRBV28 and TRBJ2-3, is DVKVTQSSRYLVKRTGEKVFLECVQDMDHENMFWYRQDPGLGLRLIYFSYDVKMKEKGDIPEGYSVSREKKERFSLILESASTNQTSMYLCASSLLPRGVAGEDTQYFGPGTRLTVL.

This clonotype was detected a few times. This chain connects TRBV5-1 to TRBJ1-4; D is ambiguous. The CDR3 is 14 amino acids. The V gene lost 4 bases and the J gene lost 3 bases, with 10 bases spanning the gap. Germline lookup yields CDR1 SGHRS and CDR2 YFSETQ. The CDR3 sequence: CASSPRRSNEKLFF. DNA for the CDR3: TGCGCCAGCAGCCCCCGGAGGTCTAATGAAAAACTGTTTTTT. The entire variable domain, with the rest obtained from reference TRBV5-1 and TRBJ1-4, is as follows: KAGVTQTPRYLIKTRGQQVTLSCSPISGHRSVSWYQQTPGQGLQFLFEYFSETQRNKGNFPGRFSGRQFSNSRSEMNVSTLELGDSALYLCASSPRRSNEKLFFGSGTQLSVL.

This clonotype was picked up a small number of times. The rearrangement joins TRBV27 to TRBJ2-5; no reliable D call. The CDR3 runs 14 residues. CDR1 and CDR2 (germline): MNHEY, SMNVEV (reference sequence). V was pared by 3 bases and J by 1 base, with 9 bases between. This CDR3 is CASSFNPSQETQYF. CDR3 DNA sequence: TGTGCCAGCAGTTTCAACCCATCCCAAGAGACCCAGTACTTC.

This clonotype has more than one count but fewer than ten. V is TRBV4-1 and J is TRBJ1-2; a possible D gene is TRBD1 (6 bases). The CDR3 loop spans 15 amino acids. Trimming pared 1 base from V and 2 bases from J, leaving 11 bases between. Germline V CDR1 and CDR2: MGHRA, YSYEKL. The CDR3 DNA sequence: TGCGCCAGCAGCCAAGGTGTAACAGGGAACTATGGCTACACCTTC. It yields the protein CASSQGVTGNYGYTF.